This T cell receptor (beta chain) was sequenced in a study of blood T cell repertoires in COVID-19. Looking at the study overall: COVID-19 samples from acute and convalescent phases originated in the United States, Italy and Spain. The analysed material was cDNA or gDNA that came from T cells, B-cell-depleted T cells, or PBMCs.

As processed by the authors: Amplification from reference gene primers served as the basis for estimated nucleated cell counts. Clones were sequenced by immunoSEQ multiplex PCR, and TCRdb holds only the in-frame ones, with some missing. The V and J calls and clone size come from that table; D and trimming were worked out from the DNA. Among 200,000 to 300,000 clones listed, 88% were seen once. V was clipped by 1 base and J by 4 bases, with 12 bases between them. The CDR3 runs to 14 residues. The germline V gene encodes CDR1 SGHRS and CDR2 YFSETQ. Material: peripheral blood. This chain joins TRBV5-1 and TRBJ2-7; D may be TRBD2 (6 bases). The receptor was derived from a man in his sixties who had recovered from COVID-19. The CDR3 spells CASSLRDLQYEQYF. The CDR3 nucleotides are TGCGCCAGCAGCTTGAGGGACTTACAATACGAGCAGTACTTC.